The 26 T cell receptor beta chains in this list originate from one sample, sequenced in a study of identical twins. MiXCR, run by TCRdb on the 5' RACE reads, gives a single entry per CDR3 protein. The sample lists over 600,000 distinct CDR3 sequences, 21% occurring once. This sample also belongs to another study, concerning T cells expressing NK-cell markers.

Sequences were obtained from PBMCs. The source of these receptors is a woman in her late teens or twenties in good health.

This rearrangement joins TRBV7-2 to TRBJ2-5; D might be TRBD1 or TRBD2, each matching 5 bases. Trimming pared 1 base from V and 10 bases from J, leaving 16 bases between. The CDR3 spans 14 residues. CDR1 and CDR2 from the germline V gene are SGHTA and FQGNSA. The CDR3 nucleotides read TGTGCCAGCAGCTTAGATCCAGGCCGAGGGGACCAGTACTTC. Its translation: CASSLDPGRGDQYF.

This clonotype was seen many times. The chain uses TRBV5-1 and TRBJ1-6, with D possibly TRBD1 on 5 matching bases. Germline V gene sequence: CDR1 SGHRS, CDR2 YFSETQ. The CDR3 runs 15 residues. The ends were cut back, 5 bases at V and 5 bases at J, with 14 bases in the middle. CDR3 amino acids: CASSPRTPNNSPLHF. The DNA of the CDR3 is TGCGCCAGCAGTCCCCGGACACCTAATAATTCACCCCTCCACTTT. The entire variable domain, with the rest obtained from reference TRBV5-1 and TRBJ1-6, is as follows: KAGVTQTPRYLIKTRGQQVTLSCSPISGHRSVSWYQQTPGQGLQFLFEYFSETQRNKGNFPGRFSGRQFSNSRSEMNVSTLELGDSALYLCASSPRTPNNSPLHFGNGTRLTVT.

There are a few counts of this clonotype. This sequence joins TRBV19 and TRBJ2-7; TRBD2 might be the D (5 bases). CDR3 length equals 15 residues. Germline V gene lookup returns CDR1 LNHDA and CDR2 SQIVND (reference sequence). V was pared by 7 bases and J by 6 bases, with 22 bases between. The CDR3 protein is CASTPGIGVGLEQYF. DNA for the CDR3: TGTGCCAGTACTCCCGGGATTGGGGTTGGACTCGAGCAGTACTTC.

This clonotype was seen more than once but under ten times. This rearrangement joins TRBV20-1 to TRBJ2-7; D may be TRBD2 (7 bases). Germline CDR1 and CDR2: DFQATT and SNEGSKA (reference sequence). The CDR3 is 14 residues long. V was clipped by 2 bases and J by 3 bases, with 14 bases between them. The CDR3 region is CSARRGGDDYEQYF. CDR3 sequence (DNA): TGCAGTGCTAGAAGAGGGGGGGACGACTACGAGCAGTACTTC.

This clonotype was found a few times. The rearrangement uses TRBV5-5 and TRBJ1-4; D is uncertain. Deletions cut 4 bases from V and 8 bases from J, with 18 bases between. CDR1 SGHKS and CDR2 YYEKEE come from the germline V gene (reference sequence). This CDR3 region has 15 residues. CDR3 nucleotide sequence: TGTGCCAGCAGCCGGTCCCCGGTCGCAGACGAAAAACTGTTTTTT. Its translation is CASSRSPVADEKLFF.

The chain uses TRBV7-2 and TRBJ2-5; D uncertain. The CDR3 runs to 13 residues. Trimming shortened V by 5 bases and J by 5 bases, and 12 bases separated the two germline ends. The germline V gene has CDR1 SGHTA and CDR2 FQGNSA. The CDR3 DNA is TGTGCCAGCAGCCGAATGGCGAGGGAGACCCAGTACTTC. Protein sequence: CASSRMARETQYF.

The rearrangement links TRBV6-2 or TRBV6-3 to TRBJ2-1; D uncertain. The CDR3 length is 11 residues. Germline V lookup: CDR1 MNHEY, CDR2 SVGEGT. The V gene lost 5 bases and the J gene lost 11 bases, with 10 bases spanning the gap. CDR3 sequence: CASSVEMKQFF. The DNA for the CDR3 is TGTGCCAGCAGTGTGGAGATGAAGCAGTTCTTC.

The chain recombines TRBV9 with TRBJ2-3; TRBD2 might be the D (5 bases). V lost 4 bases to trimming and J lost 9 bases, with 15 bases between them. The CDR3 has 13 amino acids. The germline CDR1 and CDR2 sequences are SGDLS and YYNGEE. The CDR3 here is CASSPNPRGTQYF. CDR3 nucleotide sequence: TGTGCCAGCAGCCCCAATCCCCGGGGAACGCAGTATTTT.

This chain uses TRBV15 with TRBJ1-4; possibly TRBD1 for D (6 bases). The CDR3 totals 16 residues. CDR1 LNHNV and CDR2 YYDKDF come from the germline V gene (reference sequence). Trimming cost V 3 bases and J 4 bases, with 15 bases left between them. The CDR3 protein is CATSSPDRIYNEKLFF. The CDR3 nucleotides are TGTGCCACCAGCAGTCCCGACAGGATTTATAATGAAAAACTGTTTTTT. Full variable domain (outside the CDR3, taken from reference TRBV15 and TRBJ1-4): DAMVIQNPRYQVTQFGKPVTLSCSQTLNHNVMYWYQQKSSQAPKLLFHYYDKDFNNEADTPDNFQSRRPNTSFCFLDIRSPGLGDTAMYLCATSSPDRIYNEKLFFGSGTQLSVL.

This sequence joins TRBV7-2 and TRBJ2-4; weak D call: TRBD1 (5 bases). Germline CDR1 is SGHTA and CDR2 is FQGNSA. The CDR3 spans 11 residues. Deletions cut 4 bases from V and 10 bases from J, with 8 bases between. The CDR3 here is CASSSQGIQYF. For the CDR3, the DNA is TGTGCCAGCAGCTCCCAGGGTATTCAGTACTTC.

This clonotype was seen a few times. A junction boundary mismatches the germline segment, possibly from a read error. The J gene is TRBJ2-5, the V gene TRBV29-1, with 10 positions matching TRBD1. CDR3 length: 15 amino acids. Germline CDR1 is SQVTM and CDR2 is ANQGSEA. The CDR3 DNA sequence: TGCAGCGTGGAAGGGACAGGGGCCACCGGGGGAGCCCAGTACTTC. Its translation is CSVEGTGATGGAQYF.

A note on this clonotype: A junction boundary mismatches the germline segment, possibly from a read error. V and J are TRBV7-7 and TRBJ2-1; D is unresolved. Germline V gene lookup returns CDR1 SSHAT and CDR2 FNYEAQ (reference sequence). The CDR3 runs to 16 residues. Here the CDR3 reads CASSLIAFGTYNEQFF. CDR3 bases: TGTGCTAGCAGCTTGATTGCGTTTGGTACCTACAATGAGCAGTTCTTC.

The genes are TRBV5-5 and TRBJ2-2, with D maybe TRBD1 (6 bases). Per the germline V gene, CDR1 is SGHKS and CDR2 is YYEKEE (reference sequence). V was trimmed by 1 base and J by 1 base, leaving 11 bases between them. This CDR3 has 16 residues. This chain's CDR3 is CASSLWDTKNTGELFF. CDR3 DNA: TGTGCCAGCAGCTTGTGGGACACCAAGAACACCGGGGAGCTGTTTTTT. Drawing the rest from reference TRBV5-5 and TRBJ2-2, the complete variable domain is DAGVTQSPTHLIKTRGQQVTLRCSPISGHKSVSWYQQVLGQGPQFIFQYYEKEERGRGNFPDRFSARQFPNYSSELNVNALLLGDSALYLCASSLWDTKNTGELFFGEGSRLTVL.

This clonotype was seen more than once but under ten times. The V gene is TRBV12-3 or TRBV12-4, the J gene TRBJ2-1, with D hard to call. With 2 bases removed from V and 7 bases from J, the gap between germline ends came to 6 bases. The CDR3 consists of 12 residues. The CDR3 here is CASSLLWNEQFF. CDR3 nucleotide sequence: TGTGCCAGCAGTTTATTGTGGAATGAGCAGTTCTTC.

The table lists this clonotype with a few counts. The V gene is TRBV20-1, the J gene TRBJ1-5; TRBD1 might be the D (6 bases). V was pared by 6 bases and J by 5 bases, with 14 bases between. The germline V gene encodes CDR1 DFQATT and CDR2 SNEGSKA (reference sequence). CDR3 size: 13 residues. The CDR3 protein is CSARRQEDQPQHF. The DNA of the CDR3 is TGCAGTGCCAGACGACAGGAGGATCAGCCCCAGCATTTT.

This sequence joins TRBV12-3 or TRBV12-4 and TRBJ2-1; maybe TRBD1 (5 bases). This CDR3 has 14 residues. Trimming pared 11 bases from V and 2 bases from J, leaving 16 bases between. DNA of the CDR3: TGTGCCTCAGGGAAGGGTGTCCCCTACAATGAGCAGTTCTTC. This gives the protein CASGKGVPYNEQFF.

This clonotype has a handful of counts. Here the CDR3 DNA reads TGTGCCAGCAGCCCTGGGGGGGTGATTGACTACACCTTC. Protein: CASSPGGVIDYTF. The V gene is TRBV9, the J gene TRBJ1-2; TRBD1 is a possible D gene (5 bases). V lost 4 bases and J lost 10, with 17 bases in between. Looked up from germline, CDR1 is SGDLS and CDR2 is YYNGEE. CDR3 size: 13 residues.

The genes are TRBV2 and TRBJ2-1; D gene uncertain. V was clipped by 3 bases and J by 6 bases, with 6 bases between them. Per the germline V gene, CDR1 is SNHLY and CDR2 is FYNNEI. This CDR3 has 12 residues. CDR3 nucleotide sequence: TGTGCCAGCAGTGATGACCTCAATGAGCAGTTCTTC. Protein: CASSDDLNEQFF.

The chain is built from TRBV20-1 and TRBJ2-2; no firm D call. CDR1 and CDR2 (germline): DFQATT, SNEGSKA (reference sequence). CDR3 length: 13 residues. V lost 4 bases and J 0 bases, leaving 6 bases between the germline ends. CDR3 DNA: TGCAGTGCTACGGCCGCGAACACCGGGGAGCTGTTTTTT. Amino acid sequence: CSATAANTGELFF.

This chain connects TRBV11-3 to TRBJ2-1; D possibly corresponds to TRBD2 (5 bases). Germline V gene data show CDR1 as SGHNT and CDR2 as YENEEA. This CDR3 is built from 14 residues. Deletions cut 5 bases from V and 5 bases from J, with 13 bases between. As DNA, the CDR3 is TGTGCCAGCAGCCAAGACGGGGTGGACAATGAGCAGTTCTTC. It translates to CASSQDGVDNEQFF.

The CDR3 loop reads CASSPSGRGEQYF. The CDR3 DNA reads as TGTGCCAGCTCACCTAGCGGGAGAGGCGAGCAGTACTTC. This chain joins TRBV18 and TRBJ2-7, with TRBD2 matching 9 bases. CDR3 length: 13 residues. V was pared by 3 bases and J by 6 bases, with 3 bases of the junction left unmatched. Germline values: CDR1 KGHSH, CDR2 LQKENI.

This rearrangement joins TRBV3-1 to TRBJ2-5; tentative D call: TRBD1 (6 bases). This CDR3 contains 17 residues. With 1 base removed from V and 4 bases from J, the gap between germline ends came to 19 bases. Looked up from germline, CDR1 is LGHDT and CDR2 is YNNKEL (reference sequence). In DNA, the CDR3 is TGTGCCAGCAGCCAAGCGGCCGGGATCAGGGGTGGAGAGACCCAGTACTTC. Translation gives CASSQAAGIRGGETQYF.

Regarding this clonotype: One junction end does not reproduce the germline sequence, and a read error may be involved. The chain combines TRBV20-1 with TRBJ1-1; 7 nucleotides match TRBD1. CDR3 length equals 18 residues. Germline V gene lookup returns CDR1 DFQATT and CDR2 SNEGSKA (reference sequence). CDR3 in DNA: TGCAGTGCTGGAGCAAGACGGGACAGAACAAAGATGAACACTGAAGATTTCTTT. As protein: CSAGARRDRTKMNTEDFF.

The chain uses TRBV15 and TRBJ2-3; perhaps D is TRBD1 or TRBD2 (5 bases each). The V gene's germline CDR1 is LNHNV and CDR2 YYDKDF (reference sequence). The CDR3 spans 18 residues. V shed 1 base and J shed 0 bases, with 17 bases lying between them. CDR3 in amino acids: CATSRGVRDESSTDTQYF. The CDR3 DNA reads TGTGCCACCAGCAGAGGGGTTCGGGACGAGTCTAGCACAGATACGCAGTATTTT.

The rearrangement joins TRBV12-3 or TRBV12-4 to TRBJ1-2, with 8 bases identical to TRBD1. V lost 5 bases and J lost 5; bases outside the gene matches: 10. The CDR3 runs to 15 residues. The CDR3 DNA is TGTGCCAGCAGTCCCTTTACAGGGGGACGATATGGCTACACCTTC. Translation gives CASSPFTGGRYGYTF.

The table lists this clonotype with many counts. This chain joins TRBV12-3 or TRBV12-4 and TRBJ1-1; possibly TRBD1 for D (5 bases). Deletions cut 3 bases from V and 2 bases from J, with 10 bases between. This CDR3 has 14 residues. The chain's CDR3 is CASSFGGPNTEAFF. Here the CDR3 DNA reads TGTGCCAGCAGTTTCGGGGGACCAAACACTGAAGCTTTCTTT.